Shown below are 2 T cell receptor beta chains from a single sample sequenced in a study of beta chain features in type 1 diabetes (dated by TCRdb to the late 2010s). The library was prepared using the immunoSEQ multiplex PCR assay. The entire amount of isolated RNA was reverse transcribed using the High Capacity cDNA Reverse Transcription Kit, so the sequenced TCRB transcripts were expressed ones. The table was pulled from immuneACCESS by TCRdb, which kept in-frame rearrangements only. Such tables lose some clones; where checked, under half of the loss comes from unresolved V genes, and the rest has no known cause. For this sample the table gives approximately 400,000 clones, of which roughly 16% were detected only once. The ten largest clonotypes hold more than 0.015% of the sample. Sequencing was carried out using naive CD4+ T cells from blood. The cell subset or site label of this sample denotes: true naive CD4+ T cells. The receptors originated from a woman between 18 and 29 years old in good health.

The chain recombines TRBV25-1 with TRBJ2-5, with 7 bases fitting TRBD1. The germline gives CDR1 MGHDK, CDR2 SYGVNS. This CDR3 spans 16 amino acids. Unmatched junction bases numbered 11, after V lost 2 bases and J lost 5 bases. CDR3 region: CASSELGTARGETQYF. Here the CDR3 DNA reads TGTGCCAGCAGTGAACTGGGGACAGCCCGCGGGGAGACCCAGTACTTC.

The chain recombines TRBV25-1 with TRBJ1-2; D not certain. The CDR3 is 15 residues long. Germline V gives CDR1 MGHDK, CDR2 SYGVNS. V shed 3 bases and J shed 4 bases, with 15 bases lying between them. The CDR3 sequence is CASSDGGGRPYGYTF. The CDR3 nucleotides are TGTGCCAGCAGTGATGGAGGCGGACGTCCCTATGGCTACACCTTC.